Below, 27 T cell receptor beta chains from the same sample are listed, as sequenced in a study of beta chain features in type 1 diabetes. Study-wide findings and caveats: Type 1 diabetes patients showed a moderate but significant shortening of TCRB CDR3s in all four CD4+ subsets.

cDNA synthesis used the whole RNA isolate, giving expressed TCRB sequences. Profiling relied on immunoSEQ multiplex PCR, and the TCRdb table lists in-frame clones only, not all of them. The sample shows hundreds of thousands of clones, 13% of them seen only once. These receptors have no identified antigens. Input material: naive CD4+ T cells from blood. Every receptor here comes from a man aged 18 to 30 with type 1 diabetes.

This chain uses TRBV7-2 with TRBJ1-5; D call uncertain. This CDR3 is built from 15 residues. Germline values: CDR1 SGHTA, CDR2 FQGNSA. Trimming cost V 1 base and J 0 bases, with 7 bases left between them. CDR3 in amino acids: CASSLVLNSNQPQHF. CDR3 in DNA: TGTGCCAGCAGCTTAGTGCTAAATAGCAATCAGCCCCAGCATTTT.

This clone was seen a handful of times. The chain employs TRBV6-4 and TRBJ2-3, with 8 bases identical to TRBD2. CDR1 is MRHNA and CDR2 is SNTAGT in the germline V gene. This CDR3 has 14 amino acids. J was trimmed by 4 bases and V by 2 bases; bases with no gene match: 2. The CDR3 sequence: CASSDPGRADTQYF. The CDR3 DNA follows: TGTGCCAGCAGTGACCCCGGGAGGGCAGATACGCAGTATTTT.

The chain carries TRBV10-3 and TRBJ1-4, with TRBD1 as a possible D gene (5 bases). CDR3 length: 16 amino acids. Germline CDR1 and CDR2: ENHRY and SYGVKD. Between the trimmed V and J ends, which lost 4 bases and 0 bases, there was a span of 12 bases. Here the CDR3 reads CAISAQGSATNEKLFF. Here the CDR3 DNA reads TGTGCCATCAGTGCTCAGGGTTCGGCAACTAATGAAAAACTGTTTTTT.

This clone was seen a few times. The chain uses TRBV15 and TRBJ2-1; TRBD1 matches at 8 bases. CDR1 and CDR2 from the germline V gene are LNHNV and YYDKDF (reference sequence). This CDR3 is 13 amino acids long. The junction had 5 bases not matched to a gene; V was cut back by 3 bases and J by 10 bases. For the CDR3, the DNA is TGTGCCACCAGCAGGGGACAGGCACTGGAGCAGTTCTTC. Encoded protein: CATSRGQALEQFF.

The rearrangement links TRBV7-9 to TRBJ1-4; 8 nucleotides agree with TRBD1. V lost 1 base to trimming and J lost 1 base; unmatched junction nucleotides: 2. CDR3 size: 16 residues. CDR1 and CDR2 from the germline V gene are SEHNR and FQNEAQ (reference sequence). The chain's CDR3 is CASSLGRGQTNEKLFF. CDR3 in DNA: TGTGCCAGCAGCTTAGGCAGGGGGCAAACTAATGAAAAACTGTTTTTT.

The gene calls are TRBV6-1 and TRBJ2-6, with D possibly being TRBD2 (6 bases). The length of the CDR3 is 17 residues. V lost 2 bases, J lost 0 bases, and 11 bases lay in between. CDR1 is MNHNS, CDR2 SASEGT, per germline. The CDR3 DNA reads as TGTGCCAGCAGTGAAAGAGCGGGTTCCTCTGGGGCCAACGTCCTGACTTTC. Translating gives CASSERAGSSGANVLTF.

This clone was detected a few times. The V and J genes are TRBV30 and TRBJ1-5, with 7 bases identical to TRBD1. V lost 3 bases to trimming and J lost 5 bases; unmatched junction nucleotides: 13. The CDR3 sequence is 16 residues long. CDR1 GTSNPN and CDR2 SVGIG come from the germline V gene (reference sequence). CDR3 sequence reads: CAWSPTGTAIHQPQHF. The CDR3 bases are TGTGCCTGGAGCCCTACCGGGACAGCGATTCATCAGCCCCAGCATTTT.

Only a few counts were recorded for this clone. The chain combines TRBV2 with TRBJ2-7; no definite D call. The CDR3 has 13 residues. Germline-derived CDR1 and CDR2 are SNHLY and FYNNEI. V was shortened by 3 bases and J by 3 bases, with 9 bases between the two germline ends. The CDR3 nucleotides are TGTGCCAGCAGTGAGTGGGGAAGCTACGAGCAGTACTTC. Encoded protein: CASSEWGSYEQYF.

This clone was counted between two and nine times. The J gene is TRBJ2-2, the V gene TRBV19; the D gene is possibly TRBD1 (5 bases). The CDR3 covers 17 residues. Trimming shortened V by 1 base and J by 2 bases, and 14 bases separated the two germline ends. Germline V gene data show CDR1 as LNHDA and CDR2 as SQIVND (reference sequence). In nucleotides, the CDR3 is TGTGCCAGTAGTATAGGACAGAACAGTGGAAACACCGGGGAGCTGTTTTTT. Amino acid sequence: CASSIGQNSGNTGELFF.

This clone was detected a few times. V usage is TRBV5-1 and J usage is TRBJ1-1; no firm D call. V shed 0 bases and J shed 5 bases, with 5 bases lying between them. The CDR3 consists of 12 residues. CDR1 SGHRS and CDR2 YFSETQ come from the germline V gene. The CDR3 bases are TGCGCCAGCAGCTTGGATGGTACTGAAGCTTTCTTT. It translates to CASSLDGTEAFF.

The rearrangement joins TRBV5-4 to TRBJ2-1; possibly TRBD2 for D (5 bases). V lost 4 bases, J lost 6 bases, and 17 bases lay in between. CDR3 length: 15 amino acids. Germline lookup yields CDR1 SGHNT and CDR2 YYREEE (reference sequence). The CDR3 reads CASSPGLSPGNEQFF. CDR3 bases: TGTGCCAGCAGCCCTGGACTCTCCCCGGGCAATGAGCAGTTCTTC.

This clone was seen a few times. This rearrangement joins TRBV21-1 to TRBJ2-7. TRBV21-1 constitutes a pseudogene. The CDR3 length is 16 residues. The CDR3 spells CASSKVGSSTTYEQYF. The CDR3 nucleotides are TGTGCCAGCAGCAAAGTGGGGTCCTCTACTACCTACGAGCAGTACTTC.

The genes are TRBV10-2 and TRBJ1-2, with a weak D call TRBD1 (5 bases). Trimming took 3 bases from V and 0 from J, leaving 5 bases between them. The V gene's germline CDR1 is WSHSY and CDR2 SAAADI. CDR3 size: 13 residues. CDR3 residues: CASSDRANYGYTF. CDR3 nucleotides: TGCGCCAGCAGTGACAGGGCTAACTATGGCTACACCTTC.

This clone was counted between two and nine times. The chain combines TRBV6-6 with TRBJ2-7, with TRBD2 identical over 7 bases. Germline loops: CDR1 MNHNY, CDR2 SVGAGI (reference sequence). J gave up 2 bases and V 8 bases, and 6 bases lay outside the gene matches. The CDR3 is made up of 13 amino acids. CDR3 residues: CASREALTYEQYF. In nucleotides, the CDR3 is TGTGCCAGCCGGGAGGCGTTGACCTACGAGCAGTACTTC.

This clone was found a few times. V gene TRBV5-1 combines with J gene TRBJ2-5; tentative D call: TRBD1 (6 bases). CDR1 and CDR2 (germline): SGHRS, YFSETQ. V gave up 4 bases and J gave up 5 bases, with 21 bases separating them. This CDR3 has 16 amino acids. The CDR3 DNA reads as TGCGCCAGCAGCCCGCAGGGGATGGGTGTAGTGGAGACCCAGTACTTC. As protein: CASSPQGMGVVETQYF. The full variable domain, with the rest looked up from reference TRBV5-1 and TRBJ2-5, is KAGVTQTPRYLIKTRGQQVTLSCSPISGHRSVSWYQQTPGQGLQFLFEYFSETQRNKGNFPGRFSGRQFSNSRSEMNVSTLELGDSALYLCASSPQGMGVVETQYFGPGTRLLVL.

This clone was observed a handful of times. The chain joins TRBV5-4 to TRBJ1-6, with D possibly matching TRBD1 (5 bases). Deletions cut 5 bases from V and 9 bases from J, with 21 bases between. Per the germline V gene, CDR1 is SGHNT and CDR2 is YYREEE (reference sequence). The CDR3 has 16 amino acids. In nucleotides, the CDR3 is TGTGCCAGCAGTTCCGGGAGGGGCGGAGGTAGTTCACCCCTCCACTTT. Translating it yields CASSSGRGGGSSPLHF.

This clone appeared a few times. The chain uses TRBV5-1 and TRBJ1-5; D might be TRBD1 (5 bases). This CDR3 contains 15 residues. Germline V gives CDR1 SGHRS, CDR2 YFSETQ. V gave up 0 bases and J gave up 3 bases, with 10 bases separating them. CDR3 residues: CASSLAGTINQPQHF. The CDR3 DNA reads TGCGCCAGCAGCTTGGCCGGGACGATCAATCAGCCCCAGCATTTT.

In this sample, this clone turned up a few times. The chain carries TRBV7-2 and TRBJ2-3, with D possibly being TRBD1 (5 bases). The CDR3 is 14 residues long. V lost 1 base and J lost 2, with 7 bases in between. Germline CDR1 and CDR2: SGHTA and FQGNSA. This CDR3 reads CASSLGQLTDTQYF. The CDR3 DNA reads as TGTGCCAGCAGCTTAGGACAGCTCACAGATACGCAGTATTTT.

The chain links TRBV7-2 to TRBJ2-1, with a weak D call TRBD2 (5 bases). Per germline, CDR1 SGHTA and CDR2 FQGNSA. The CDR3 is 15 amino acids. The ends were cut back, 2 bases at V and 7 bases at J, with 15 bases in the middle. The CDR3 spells CASSLLASVRNEQFF. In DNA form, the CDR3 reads TGTGCCAGCAGCTTATTAGCGTCGGTGAGGAATGAGCAGTTCTTC.

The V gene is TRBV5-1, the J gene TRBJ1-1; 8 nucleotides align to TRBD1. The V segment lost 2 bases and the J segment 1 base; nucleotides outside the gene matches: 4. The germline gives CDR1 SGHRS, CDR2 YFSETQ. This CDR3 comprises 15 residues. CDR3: CASSLSGTGNTEAFF. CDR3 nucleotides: TGCGCCAGCAGCTTATCCGGGACAGGGAACACTGAAGCTTTCTTT.

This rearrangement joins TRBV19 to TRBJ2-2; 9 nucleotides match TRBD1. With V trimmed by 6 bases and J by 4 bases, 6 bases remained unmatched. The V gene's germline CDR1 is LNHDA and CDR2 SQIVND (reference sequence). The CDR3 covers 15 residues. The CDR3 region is CASSRGQGVTGELFF. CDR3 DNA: TGTGCCAGTAGCCGGGGACAGGGAGTCACCGGGGAGCTGTTTTTT.

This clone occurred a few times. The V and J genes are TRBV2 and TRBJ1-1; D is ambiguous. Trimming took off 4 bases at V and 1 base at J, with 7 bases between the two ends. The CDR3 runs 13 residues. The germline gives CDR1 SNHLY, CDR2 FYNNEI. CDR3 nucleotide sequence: TGTGCCAGCAGTGGACCGAGGAACACTGAAGCTTTCTTT. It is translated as CASSGPRNTEAFF.

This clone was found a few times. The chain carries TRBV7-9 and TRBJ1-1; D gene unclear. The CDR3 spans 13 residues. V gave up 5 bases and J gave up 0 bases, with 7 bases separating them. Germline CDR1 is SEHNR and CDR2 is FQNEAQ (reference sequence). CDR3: CASSPDLNTEAFF. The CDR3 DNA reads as TGTGCCAGCAGCCCCGACCTGAACACTGAAGCTTTCTTT. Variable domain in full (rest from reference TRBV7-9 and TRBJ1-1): DTGVSQNPRHKITKRGQNVTFRCDPISEHNRLYWYRQTLGQGPEFLTYFQNEAQLEKSRLLSDRFSAERPKGSFSTLEIQRTEQGDSAMYLCASSPDLNTEAFFGQGTRLTVV.

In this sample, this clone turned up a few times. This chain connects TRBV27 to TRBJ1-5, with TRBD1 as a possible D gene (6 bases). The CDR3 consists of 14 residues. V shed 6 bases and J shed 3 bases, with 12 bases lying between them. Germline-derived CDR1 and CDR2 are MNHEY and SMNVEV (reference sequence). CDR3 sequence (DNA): TGTGCCAGCAGCGGGACACAATACAATCAGCCCCAGCATTTT. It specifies CASSGTQYNQPQHF.

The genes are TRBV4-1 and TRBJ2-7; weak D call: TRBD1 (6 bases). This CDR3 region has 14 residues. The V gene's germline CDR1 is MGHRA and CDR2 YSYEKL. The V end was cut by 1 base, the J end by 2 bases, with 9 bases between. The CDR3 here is CASSQARGTYEQYF. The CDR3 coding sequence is TGCGCCAGCAGCCAAGCCAGGGGAACCTACGAGCAGTACTTC.

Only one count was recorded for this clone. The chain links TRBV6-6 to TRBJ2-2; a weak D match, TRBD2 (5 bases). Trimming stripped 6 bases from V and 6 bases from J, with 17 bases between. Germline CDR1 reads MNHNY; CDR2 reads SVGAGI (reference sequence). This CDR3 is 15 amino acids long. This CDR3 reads CASRISGLSAGELFF. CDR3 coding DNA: TGTGCCAGCAGGATCTCCGGACTCTCTGCCGGGGAGCTGTTTTTT.

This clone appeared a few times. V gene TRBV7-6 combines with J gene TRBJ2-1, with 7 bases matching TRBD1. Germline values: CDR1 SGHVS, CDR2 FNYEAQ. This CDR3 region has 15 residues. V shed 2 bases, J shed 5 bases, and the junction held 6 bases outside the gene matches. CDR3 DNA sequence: TGTGCCAGCAGCTTATACAGGGGATACGACAATGAGCAGTTCTTC. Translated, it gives CASSLYRGYDNEQFF.